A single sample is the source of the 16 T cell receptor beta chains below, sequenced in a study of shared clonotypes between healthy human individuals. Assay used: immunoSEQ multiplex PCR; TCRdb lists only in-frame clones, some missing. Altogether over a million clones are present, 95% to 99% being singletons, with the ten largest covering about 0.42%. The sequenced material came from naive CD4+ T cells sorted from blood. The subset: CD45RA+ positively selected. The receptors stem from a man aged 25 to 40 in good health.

The CDR3 region is CASSPGSSHSPDTQYF. CDR3 sequence (DNA): TGTGCCAGCAGCCCAGGGTCGTCCCATAGCCCAGATACGCAGTATTTT. The chain joins TRBV7-3 to TRBJ2-3, with D tentatively TRBD1 (5 bases). CDR3 length: 16 amino acids. V lost 5 bases to trimming and J lost 4 bases, with 19 bases between them. Germline CDR1 reads SGHTA; CDR2 reads FQGTGA. Variable domain in full (rest from reference TRBV7-3 and TRBJ2-3): GAGVSQTPSNKVTEKGKYVELRCDPISGHTALYWYRQSLGQGPEFLIYFQGTGAADDSGLPNDRFFAVRPEGSVSTLKIQRTERGDSAVYLCASSPGSSHSPDTQYFGPGTRLTVL.

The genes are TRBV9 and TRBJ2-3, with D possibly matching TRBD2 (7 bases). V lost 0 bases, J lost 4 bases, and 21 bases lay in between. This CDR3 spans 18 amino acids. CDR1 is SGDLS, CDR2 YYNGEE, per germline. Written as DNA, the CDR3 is TGTGCCAGCAGCGTAGATGGCCGACTAGCTAGGGGGGCAGATACGCAGTATTTT. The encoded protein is CASSVDGRLARGADTQYF.

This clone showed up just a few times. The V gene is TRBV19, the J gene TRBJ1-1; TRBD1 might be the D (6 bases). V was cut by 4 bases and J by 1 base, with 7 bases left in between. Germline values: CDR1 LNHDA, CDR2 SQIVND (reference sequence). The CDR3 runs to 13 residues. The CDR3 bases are TGTGCCAGTAGTACGACAGGGAACACTGAAGCTTTCTTT. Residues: CASSTTGNTEAFF.

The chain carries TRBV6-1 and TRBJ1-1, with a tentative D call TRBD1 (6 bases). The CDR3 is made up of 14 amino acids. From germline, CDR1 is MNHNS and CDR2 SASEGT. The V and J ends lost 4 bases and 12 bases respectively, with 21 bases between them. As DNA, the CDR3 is TGTGCCAGCAGTGGCCTGGGGACCACAGGGAAATCTTTCTTT. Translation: CASSGLGTTGKSFF.

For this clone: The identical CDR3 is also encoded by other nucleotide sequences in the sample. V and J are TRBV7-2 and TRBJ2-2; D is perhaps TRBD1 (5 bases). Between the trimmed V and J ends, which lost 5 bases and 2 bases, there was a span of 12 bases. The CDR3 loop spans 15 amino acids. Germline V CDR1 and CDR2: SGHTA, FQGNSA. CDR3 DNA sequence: TGTGCCAGCAGCCTAACAGGAACCAACACCGGGGAGCTGTTTTTT. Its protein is CASSLTGTNTGELFF.

The CDR3 region is CASSPQSGPNEKLFF. In DNA, the CDR3 is TGTGCCAGCTCACCACAGTCAGGACCTAATGAAAAACTGTTTTTT. The V call is TRBV18, the J call TRBJ1-4; D remains unclear. Germline CDR1 and CDR2: KGHSH and LQKENI. The CDR3 spans 15 residues. V lost 1 base and J lost 3, with 9 bases in between.

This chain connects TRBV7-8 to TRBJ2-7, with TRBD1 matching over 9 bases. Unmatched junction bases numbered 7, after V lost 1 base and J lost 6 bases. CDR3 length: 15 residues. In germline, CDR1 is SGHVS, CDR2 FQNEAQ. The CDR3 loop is CASSLVRDRVSEQYF. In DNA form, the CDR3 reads TGTGCCAGCAGCTTAGTCCGGGACAGGGTGAGCGAGCAGTACTTC.

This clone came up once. Here the CDR3 DNA reads TGTGCCAGCAGCGTAAATCCGGGACAGGCGATCCTTGGGGGCACAGATACGCAGTATTTT. It specifies CASSVNPGQAILGGTDTQYF. The V call is TRBV9, the J call TRBJ2-3; the match to TRBD1 covers 8 bases. This CDR3 comprises 20 residues. Trimming cost V 1 base and J 1 base; bases outside gene matches: 17. Germline CDR1 and CDR2: SGDLS and YYNGEE. The full variable domain, completed using reference TRBV9 and TRBJ2-3, is DSGVTQTPKHLITATGQRVTLRCSPRSGDLSVYWYQQSLDQGLQFLIQYYNGEERAKGNILERFSAQQFPDLHSELNLSSLELGDSALYFCASSVNPGQAILGGTDTQYFGPGTRLTVL.

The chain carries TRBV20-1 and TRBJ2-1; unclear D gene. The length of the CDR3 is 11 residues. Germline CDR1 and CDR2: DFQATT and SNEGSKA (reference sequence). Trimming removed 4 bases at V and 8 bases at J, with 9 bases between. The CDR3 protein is CSATEADEQFF. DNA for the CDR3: TGCAGTGCTACAGAGGCAGATGAGCAGTTCTTC.

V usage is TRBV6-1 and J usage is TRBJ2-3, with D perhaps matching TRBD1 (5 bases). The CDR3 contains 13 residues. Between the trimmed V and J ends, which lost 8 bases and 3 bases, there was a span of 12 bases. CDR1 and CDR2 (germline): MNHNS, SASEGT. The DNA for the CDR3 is TGTGCCAGCGGAGCAGGGTTGACAGATACGCAGTATTTT. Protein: CASGAGLTDTQYF.

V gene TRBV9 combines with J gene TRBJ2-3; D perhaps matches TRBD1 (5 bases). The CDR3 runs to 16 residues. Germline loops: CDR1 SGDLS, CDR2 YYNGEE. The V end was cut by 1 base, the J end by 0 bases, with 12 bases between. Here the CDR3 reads CASSVRGASSTDTQYF. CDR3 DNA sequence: TGTGCCAGCAGCGTACGTGGGGCCTCTAGCACAGATACGCAGTATTTT.

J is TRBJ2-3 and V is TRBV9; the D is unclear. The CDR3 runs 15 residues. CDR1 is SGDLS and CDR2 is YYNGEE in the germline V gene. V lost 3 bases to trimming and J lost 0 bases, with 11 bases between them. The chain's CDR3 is CASSAMASSTDTQYF. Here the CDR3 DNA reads TGTGCCAGCAGCGCGATGGCCTCTAGCACAGATACGCAGTATTTT.

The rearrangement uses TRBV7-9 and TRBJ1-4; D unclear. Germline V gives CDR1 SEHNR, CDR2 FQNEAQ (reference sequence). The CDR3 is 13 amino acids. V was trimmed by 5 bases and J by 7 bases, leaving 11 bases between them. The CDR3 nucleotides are TGTGCCAGCAGCCCGAAAACCGGTGAAAAACTGTTTTTT. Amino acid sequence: CASSPKTGEKLFF.

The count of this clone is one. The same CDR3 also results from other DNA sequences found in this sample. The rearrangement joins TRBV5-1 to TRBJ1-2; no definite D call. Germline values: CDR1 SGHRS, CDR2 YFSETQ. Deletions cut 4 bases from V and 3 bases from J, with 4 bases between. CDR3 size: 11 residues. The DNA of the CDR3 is TGCGCCAGCAGCCTTGACTATGGCTACACCTTC. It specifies CASSLDYGYTF. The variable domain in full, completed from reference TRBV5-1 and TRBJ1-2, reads KAGVTQTPRYLIKTRGQQVTLSCSPISGHRSVSWYQQTPGQGLQFLFEYFSETQRNKGNFPGRFSGRQFSNSRSEMNVSTLELGDSALYLCASSLDYGYTFGSGTRLTVV.

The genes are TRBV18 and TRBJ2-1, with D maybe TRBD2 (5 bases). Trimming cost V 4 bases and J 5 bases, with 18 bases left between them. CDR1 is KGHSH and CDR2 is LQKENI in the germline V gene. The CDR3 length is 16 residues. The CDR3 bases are TGTGCCAGCTCACGATTGGGAGACCACAAAAACAATGAGCAGTTCTTC. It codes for CASSRLGDHKNNEQFF. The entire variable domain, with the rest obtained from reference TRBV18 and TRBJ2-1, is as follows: NAGVMQNPRHLVRRRGQEARLRCSPMKGHSHVYWYRQLPEEGLKFMVYLQKENIIDESGMPKERFSAEFPKEGPSILRIQQVVRGDSAAYFCASSRLGDHKNNEQFFGPGTRLTVL.

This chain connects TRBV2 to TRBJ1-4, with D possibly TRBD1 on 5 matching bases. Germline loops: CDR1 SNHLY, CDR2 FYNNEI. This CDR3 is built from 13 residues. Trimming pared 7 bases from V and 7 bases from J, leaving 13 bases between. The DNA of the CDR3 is TGTGCCAGCAATGCTGGTGGGGGTGAAAAACTGTTTTTT. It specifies CASNAGGGEKLFF.